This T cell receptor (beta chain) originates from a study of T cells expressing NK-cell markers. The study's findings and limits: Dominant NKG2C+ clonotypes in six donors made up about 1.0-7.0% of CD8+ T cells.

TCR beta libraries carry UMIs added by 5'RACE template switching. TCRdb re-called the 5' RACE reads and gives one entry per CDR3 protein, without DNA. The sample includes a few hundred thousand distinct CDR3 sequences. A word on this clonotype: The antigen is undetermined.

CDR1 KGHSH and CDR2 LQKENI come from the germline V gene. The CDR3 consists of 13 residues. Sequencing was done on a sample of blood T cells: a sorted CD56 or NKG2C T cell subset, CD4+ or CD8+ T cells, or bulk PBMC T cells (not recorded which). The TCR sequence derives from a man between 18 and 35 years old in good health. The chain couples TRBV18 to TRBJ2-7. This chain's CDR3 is CASSPSTPYEQYF.